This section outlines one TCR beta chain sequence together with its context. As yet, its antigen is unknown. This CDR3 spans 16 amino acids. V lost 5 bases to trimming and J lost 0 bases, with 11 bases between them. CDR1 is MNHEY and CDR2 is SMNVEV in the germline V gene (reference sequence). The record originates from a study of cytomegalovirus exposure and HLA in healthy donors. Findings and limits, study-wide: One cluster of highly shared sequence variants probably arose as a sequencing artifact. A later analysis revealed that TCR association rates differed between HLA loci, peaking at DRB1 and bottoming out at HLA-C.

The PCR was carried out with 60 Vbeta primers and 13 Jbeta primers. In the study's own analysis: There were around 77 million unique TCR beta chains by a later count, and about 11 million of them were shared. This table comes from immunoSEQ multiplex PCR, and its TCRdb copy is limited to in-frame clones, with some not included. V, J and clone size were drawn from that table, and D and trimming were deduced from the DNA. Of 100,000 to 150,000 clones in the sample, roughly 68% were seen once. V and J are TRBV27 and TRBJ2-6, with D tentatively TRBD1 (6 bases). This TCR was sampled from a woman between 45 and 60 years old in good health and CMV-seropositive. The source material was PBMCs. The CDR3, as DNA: TGTGCCAGCAGTGTAACAGGGTACTCTGGGGCCAACGTCCTGACTTTC. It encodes CASSVTGYSGANVLTF.